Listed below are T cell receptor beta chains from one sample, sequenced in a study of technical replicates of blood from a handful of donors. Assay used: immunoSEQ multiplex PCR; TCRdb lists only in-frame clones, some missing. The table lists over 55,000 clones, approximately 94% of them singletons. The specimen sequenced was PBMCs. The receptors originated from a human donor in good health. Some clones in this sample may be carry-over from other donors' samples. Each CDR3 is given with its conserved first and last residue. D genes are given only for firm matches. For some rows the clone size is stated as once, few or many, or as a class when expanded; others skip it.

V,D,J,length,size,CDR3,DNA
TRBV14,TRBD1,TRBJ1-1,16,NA,CASSQDKGARWTEAFF,TGTGCCAGCAGCCAAGATAAGGGGGCAAGGTGGACTGAAGCTTTCTTT
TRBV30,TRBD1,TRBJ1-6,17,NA,CAWSVSWTGSGNSPLHF,TGTGCCTGGAGTGTATCGTGGACAGGGTCGGGAAATTCACCCCTCCACTTT
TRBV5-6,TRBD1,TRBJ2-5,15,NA,CASSPSGQGGETQYF,TGTGCCAGCAGCCCTTCGGGACAGGGCGGGGAGACCCAGTACTTC
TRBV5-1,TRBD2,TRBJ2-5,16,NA,CASSFLAGGVEETQYF,TGCGCCAGCAGCTTTCTAGCGGGAGGGGTCGAAGAGACCCAGTACTTC
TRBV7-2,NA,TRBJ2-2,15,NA,CASSLFTLVAGELFF,TGTGCCAGCAGCTTATTTACCCTAGTAGCCGGGGAGCTGTTTTTT
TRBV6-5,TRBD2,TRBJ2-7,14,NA,CASIRVAGVGEQYF,TGTGCCAGCATAAGGGTAGCGGGAGTCGGCGAGCAGTACTTC
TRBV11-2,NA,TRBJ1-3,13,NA,CASSSNSGNTIYF,TGTGCCAGCAGCTCGAACTCGGGAAACACCATATATTTT
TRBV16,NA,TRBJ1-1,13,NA,CASSQSEGTEAFF,TGTGCCAGCAGCCAATCGGAGGGCACTGAAGCTTTCTTT
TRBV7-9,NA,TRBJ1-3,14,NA,CASSLGRAGNTIYF,TGTGCCAGCAGCTTAGGCAGGGCTGGAAACACCATATATTTT
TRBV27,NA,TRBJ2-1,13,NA,CASRRGTYNEQFF,TGTGCCAGCAGAAGGGGAACATACAATGAGCAGTTCTTC
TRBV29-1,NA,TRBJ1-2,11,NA,CSVFLNYGYTF,TGCAGCGTTTTTCTCAACTATGGCTACACCTTC
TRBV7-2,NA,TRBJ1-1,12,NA,CASSLRGTEAFF,TGTGCCAGCAGCTTAAGGGGTACTGAAGCTTTCTTT
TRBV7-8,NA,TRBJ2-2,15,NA,CASSLGLVNAGELFF,TGTGCCAGCAGCTTAGGACTAGTGAACGCCGGGGAGCTGTTTTTT
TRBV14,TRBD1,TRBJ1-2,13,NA,CASSFTGVGGYTF,TGTGCCAGCAGCTTTACAGGGGTCGGCGGCTACACCTTC
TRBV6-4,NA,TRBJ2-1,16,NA,CASSDWGTGEMHEQFF,TGTGCCAGCAGTGACTGGGGAACGGGAGAGATGCATGAGCAGTTCTTC
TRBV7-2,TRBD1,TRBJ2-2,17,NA,CASSSLGQGAPTGELFF,TGTGCCAGCAGTTCTCTTGGTCAGGGGGCACCCACCGGGGAGCTGTTTTTT
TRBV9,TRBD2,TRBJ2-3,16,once,CASSGGLAGGADTQYF,TGTGCCAGCAGCGGGGGACTAGCGGGGGGTGCAGATACGCAGTATTTT
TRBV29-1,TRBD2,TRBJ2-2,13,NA,CSVEGAGTGELFF,TGCAGCGTTGAGGGAGCGGGGACCGGGGAGCTGTTTTTT
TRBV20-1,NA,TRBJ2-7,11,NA,CSASPDYEQYF,TGCAGTGCTAGTCCAGACTACGAGCAGTACTTC
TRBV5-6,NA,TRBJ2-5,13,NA,CASSPGKVETQYF,TGTGCCAGCAGCCCGGGGAAGGTAGAGACCCAGTACTTC
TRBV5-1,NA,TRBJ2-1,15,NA,CASSRDVGVYNEQFF,TGCGCCAGCAGCCGCGACGTCGGGGTCTACAATGAGCAGTTCTTC
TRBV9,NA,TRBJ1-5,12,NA,CASSRGNQPQHF,TGTGCCAGCAGCAGGGGGAATCAGCCCCAGCATTTT
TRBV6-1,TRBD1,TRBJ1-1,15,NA,CASQVDRGKNTEAFF,TGTGCCAGCCAGGTTGACAGGGGAAAGAACACTGAAGCTTTCTTT
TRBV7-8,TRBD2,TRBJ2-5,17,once,CASSLGSAGDPRETQYF,TGTGCCAGCAGCTTAGGATCGGCGGGGGACCCGCGGGAGACCCAGTACTTC
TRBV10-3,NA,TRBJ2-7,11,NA,CAISDPPIQYF,TGTGCCATCAGTGACCCCCCTATCCAGTACTTC
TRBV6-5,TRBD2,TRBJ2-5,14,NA,CASSYGGGRETQYF,TGTGCCAGCAGTTACGGGGGGGGGAGGGAGACCCAGTACTTC
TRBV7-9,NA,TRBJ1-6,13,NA,CASSPPGSSPLHF,TGTGCCAGCAGCCCTCCCGGGTCTTCACCCCTCCACTTT
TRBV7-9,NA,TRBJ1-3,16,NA,CASSREVVRSGNTIYF,TGTGCCAGCAGCCGAGAGGTGGTCCGCTCGGGAAACACCATATATTTT
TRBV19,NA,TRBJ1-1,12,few,CASSTRNTEAFF,TGTGCCAGTAGTACGAGGAACACTGAAGCTTTCTTT
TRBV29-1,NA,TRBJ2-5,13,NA,CSVAHSYLETQYF,TGCAGCGTTGCCCACAGCTATCTAGAGACCCAGTACTTC
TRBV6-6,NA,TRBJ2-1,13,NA,CASSLFTGDEQFF,TGTGCCAGCAGTCTATTCACAGGTGATGAGCAGTTCTTC
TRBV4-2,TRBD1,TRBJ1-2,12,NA,CASYGQGGGYTF,TGTGCCAGCTACGGACAGGGAGGAGGCTACACCTTC
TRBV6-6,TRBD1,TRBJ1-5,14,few,CASSGTVVGQPQHF,TGTGCCAGCAGCGGGACAGTGGTCGGTCAGCCCCAGCATTTT
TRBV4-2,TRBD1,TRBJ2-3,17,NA,CASSHDPRDSFADTQYF,TGTGCCAGCAGCCATGACCCCCGGGACAGCTTTGCAGATACGCAGTATTTT
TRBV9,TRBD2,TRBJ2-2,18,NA,CASSVWLAGQSFTGELFF,TGTGCCAGCAGCGTGTGGCTAGCGGGACAATCATTCACCGGGGAGCTGTTTTTT
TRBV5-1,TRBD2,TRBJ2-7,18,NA,CASSLYGTSGGPVYEQYF,TGCGCCAGCAGCTTGTACGGGACTAGCGGGGGGCCCGTTTACGAGCAGTACTTC
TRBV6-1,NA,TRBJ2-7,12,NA,CASNAGIGEQYF,TGTGCCAGCAACGCAGGGATCGGCGAGCAGTACTTC
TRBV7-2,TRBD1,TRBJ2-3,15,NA,CASSLGQGGTDTQYF,TGTGCCAGCAGCTTAGGACAGGGTGGGACAGATACGCAGTATTTT
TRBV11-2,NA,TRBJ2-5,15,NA,CASSLEAAPQETQYF,TGTGCCAGCAGCTTAGAGGCGGCACCCCAAGAGACCCAGTACTTC
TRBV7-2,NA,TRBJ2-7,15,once,CASSLGGLISYEQYF,TGTGCCAGCAGCTTAGGGGGCCTAATCTCCTACGAGCAGTACTTC
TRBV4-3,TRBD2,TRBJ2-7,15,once,CASSQGTSGGYEQYF,TGCGCCAGCAGCCAAGGAACTAGCGGAGGCTACGAGCAGTACTTC
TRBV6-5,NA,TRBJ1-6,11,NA,CASTTAGPLHF,TGTGCCAGCACAACGGCGGGACCCCTCCACTTT
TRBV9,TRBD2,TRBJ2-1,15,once,CASSVGGTKYNEQFF,TGTGCCAGCAGCGTAGGTGGGACTAAATACAATGAGCAGTTCTTC
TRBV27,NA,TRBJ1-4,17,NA,CASSLNIGSTTNEKLFF,TGTGCCAGCAGTTTAAATATTGGGAGCACGACTAATGAAAAACTGTTTTTT
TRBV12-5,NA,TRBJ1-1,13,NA,CASGLGGVASAFF,TGTGCTAGTGGTTTGGGCGGTGTAGCCTCAGCTTTCTTT
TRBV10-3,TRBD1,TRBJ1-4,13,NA,CAINGQEGEKLFF,TGTGCCATCAATGGACAGGAGGGCGAAAAACTGTTTTTT
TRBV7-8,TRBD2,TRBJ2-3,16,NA,CASSLRTSGSGDTQYF,TGTGCCAGCAGCTTAAGGACTAGCGGGAGTGGGGATACGCAGTATTTT
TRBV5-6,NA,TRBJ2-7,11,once,CASSVNYEQYF,TGTGCCAGCAGCGTAAACTACGAGCAGTACTTC
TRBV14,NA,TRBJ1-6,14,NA,CASSQRGGYSPLHF,TGTGCCAGCAGCCAAAGGGGAGGATACTCACCCCTCCACTTT